These 17 T cell receptor beta chains share one sample of origin, sequenced in a study of shared clonotypes between healthy human individuals. TCRdb's table, derived via immunoSEQ multiplex PCR, lists solely in-frame clones and lacks some. Of approximately 980,000 clones in the sample, 60% to 85% were seen once. The sample consisted of memory CD4+ T cells sorted from blood. The subset was: CD45RA-negative fraction. The receptors come from a man between 18 and 35 years old in good health.

To note about this clone: The identical CDR3 is also encoded by other nucleotide sequences in the sample. The V gene is TRBV2, the J gene TRBJ1-2, with D possibly being TRBD1 (5 bases). The germline gives CDR1 SNHLY, CDR2 FYNNEI. Trimming took 6 bases from V and 4 from J, leaving 15 bases between them. The CDR3 has 14 residues. The CDR3 reads CASSSGGTGYGYTF. CDR3 coding DNA: TGTGCCAGCAGCAGCGGGGGGACGGGCTATGGCTACACCTTC.

This chain connects TRBV5-6 to TRBJ2-5, with TRBD2 matching 10 bases. Germline values: CDR1 SGHDT, CDR2 YYEEEE. V lost 2 bases to trimming and J lost 5 bases; unmatched junction nucleotides: 9. CDR3 length equals 16 residues. CDR3 residues: CASSFPLAGVGETQYF. CDR3 coding DNA: TGTGCCAGCAGCTTTCCGCTAGCGGGAGTCGGGGAGACCCAGTACTTC.

The chain has TRBV14 and TRBJ2-2; 12 bases are a match to TRBD2. This CDR3 has 17 residues. Per the germline V gene, CDR1 is SGHDN and CDR2 is FVKESK. J gave up 1 base and V 4 bases, and 4 bases lay outside the gene matches. Written as DNA, the CDR3 is TGTGCCAGCAGCCCGGGACTAGCGGGCAAGAACACCGGGGAGCTGTTTTTT. Amino acid sequence: CASSPGLAGKNTGELFF.

This clone was counted once. This chain connects TRBV19 to TRBJ2-3, with 7 positions matching TRBD1. The CDR3 has 14 residues. CDR1 is LNHDA and CDR2 is SQIVND in the germline V gene (reference sequence). Trimming removed 6 bases from V and 2 bases from J; junction bases left unmatched: 5. The CDR3 loop is CASSPGGYTDTQYF. The CDR3 DNA is TGTGCCAGTAGCCCAGGGGGATACACAGATACGCAGTATTTT. The full variable domain, with the rest looked up from reference TRBV19 and TRBJ2-3, is DGGITQSPKYLFRKEGQNVTLSCEQNLNHDAMYWYRQDPGQGLRLIYYSQIVNDFQKGDIAEGYSVSREKKESFPLTVTSAQKNPTAFYLCASSPGGYTDTQYFGPGTRLTVL.

Of note for this clone: A read error may produce the germline difference seen at one junction end. Distinct nucleotide sequences in the sample also encode this CDR3. The chain employs TRBV7-2 and TRBJ2-7, with 11 nucleotides matching TRBD2. Germline CDR1 is SGHTA and CDR2 is FQGNSA. The CDR3 is 15 residues long. The chain's CDR3 is CASSLAGGVSYEQYF. The CDR3 DNA sequence: TGTGCCAGCAGCCTAGCGGGGGGTGTCTCCTACGAGCAGTACTTC.

The rearrangement uses TRBV7-9 and TRBJ2-5; 8 bases match TRBD1. V lost 4 bases, J lost 7 bases, and 11 bases stayed unmatched. Germline V gene sequence: CDR1 SEHNR, CDR2 FQNEAQ (reference sequence). The CDR3 contains 15 residues. The DNA for the CDR3 is TGTGCCAGCAGCTCCCCCGACAGGGGTGGGTGGACCCAGTACTTC. Amino acids: CASSSPDRGGWTQYF.

The chain links TRBV25-1 to TRBJ2-2; 7 positions agree with TRBD1. The CDR3 is 15 residues long. Germline V gene data show CDR1 as MGHDK and CDR2 as SYGVNS. J gave up 4 bases and V 4 bases, and 6 bases lay outside the gene matches. The CDR3: CASSGRQGPTGELFF. The CDR3 DNA sequence: TGTGCCAGCAGTGGGAGACAGGGCCCCACCGGGGAGCTGTTTTTT.

The genes are TRBV28 and TRBJ1-6; tentatively, D is TRBD1 (5 bases). The germline gives CDR1 MDHEN, CDR2 SYDVKM. V shed 4 bases and J shed 7 bases, with 14 bases lying between them. The CDR3 loop spans 15 amino acids. CDR3 sequence: CASSSHWGGNSPLHF. The CDR3 region has the DNA TGTGCCAGCAGTTCTCACTGGGGGGGGAATTCACCCCTCCACTTT.

The chain is built from TRBV19 and TRBJ1-5, with D unresolved. The germline CDR1 and CDR2 sequences are LNHDA and SQIVND (reference sequence). The length of the CDR3 is 15 residues. The V and J ends lost 5 bases and 4 bases respectively, with 15 bases between them. The CDR3 protein is CASSSGRRLNQPQHF. Here the CDR3 DNA reads TGTGCCAGTAGTTCGGGCCGGCGCCTTAATCAGCCCCAGCATTTT.

The J gene is TRBJ2-7, the V gene TRBV5-1; 8 positions match TRBD1. The CDR3 contains 15 residues. Germline CDR1 SGHRS, CDR2 YFSETQ. After removal of 4 bases from V and 4 bases from J, the junction contained 10 bases not matched to a gene. DNA for the CDR3: TGCGCCAGCAGCGTGGACAGGGCCCTAGGATACGAGCAGTACTTC. This gives the protein CASSVDRALGYEQYF.

This chain uses TRBV6-6 with TRBJ2-7; TRBD2 matches at 7 bases. Germline CDR1 and CDR2: MNHNY and SVGAGI (reference sequence). The CDR3 runs to 15 residues. The trim removed 6 bases at V and 6 bases at J, leaving 14 bases unmatched. The CDR3, as DNA: TGTGCCAGCAGCATACTTATGCGGGAGTTGGGCGAGCAGTACTTC. Amino acids: CASSILMRELGEQYF.

The chain combines TRBV27 with TRBJ2-7; TRBD1 is a possible D gene (5 bases). The ends were cut back, 3 bases at V and 9 bases at J, with 15 bases in the middle. CDR3 length: 13 residues. Germline V gene sequence: CDR1 MNHEY, CDR2 SMNVEV (reference sequence). Here the CDR3 reads CASSLSFLGVQYF. The CDR3 coding sequence is TGTGCCAGCAGTTTGTCTTTTTTAGGGGTGCAGTACTTC.

V gene TRBV6-1 combines with J gene TRBJ2-7, with TRBD1 as a possible D gene (6 bases). In germline, CDR1 is MNHNS, CDR2 SASEGT. Trimming pared 7 bases from V and 6 bases from J, leaving 16 bases between. CDR3 length: 13 residues. The CDR3: CASTPDSAAEQYF. The CDR3 DNA reads TGTGCCAGCACTCCGGACAGCGCCGCCGAGCAGTACTTC.

This clone showed up just once. J is TRBJ2-5 and V is TRBV18; D call uncertain. V gave up 2 bases and J gave up 2 bases, with 9 bases separating them. CDR1 is KGHSH, CDR2 LQKENI, per germline. The CDR3 covers 14 residues. Written as DNA, the CDR3 is TGTGCCAGCTCACCAAATGCCGGGCAAGAGACCCAGTACTTC. It specifies CASSPNAGQETQYF.

The chain combines TRBV5-1 with TRBJ1-2; 7 nucleotides agree with TRBD1. Germline loops: CDR1 SGHRS, CDR2 YFSETQ. The CDR3 loop spans 13 amino acids. The V gene end was trimmed by 2 bases and the J gene end by 8 bases; junction bases not matched to a gene: 6. The CDR3 is CASSLQGQEGYTF. As DNA, the CDR3 is TGCGCCAGCAGCTTACAGGGGCAGGAGGGCTACACCTTC.

This chain uses TRBV27 with TRBJ2-2; 9 bases align to TRBD1. The V and J ends lost 6 bases and 6 bases, in that order; junction bases with no gene match: 8. There are 15 residues in the CDR3. Germline V gene data show CDR1 as MNHEY and CDR2 as SMNVEV (reference sequence). The CDR3 loop reads CASSPDRGLSGELFF. The CDR3, as DNA: TGTGCCAGCAGCCCGGACAGGGGTTTATCCGGGGAGCTGTTTTTT.

The chain joins TRBV19 to TRBJ1-3, with 7 bases that match TRBD1. Germline-derived CDR1 and CDR2 are LNHDA and SQIVND (reference sequence). The CDR3 is 14 residues long. Trimming cost V 5 bases and J 4 bases; bases outside gene matches: 5. The CDR3 reads CASSPRTGGNTIYF. DNA of the CDR3: TGTGCCAGTAGTCCCCGGACAGGAGGAAACACCATATATTTT.